These T cell receptor beta chains were read from a single sample in a study of control samples from healthy donors and cancer patients. TCRdb's table, derived via immunoSEQ multiplex PCR, lists solely in-frame clones and lacks some. The sample holds 40,000 or so clones, around four fifths seen once. The specimen sequenced was PBMCs. The receptors shown here come from a woman between 55 and 75 years old with lung cancer. CDR3s include the opening cysteine and the closing phenylalanine or tryptophan. The D gene is left open where the match is weak. Clone size is stated in some rows and not others, as once, few, many or a class when expanded.

D gene: -; clone size: -; V gene: TRBV7-3; J gene: TRBJ1-1; CDR3 DNA: TGTGCCAGCACCAGCGGCGGCGGCACTGAAGCTTTCTTT; CDR3 protein: CASTSGGGTEAFF
D gene: -; clone size: -; V gene: TRBV29-1; J gene: TRBJ2-7; CDR3 DNA: TGCAGCGTTGTAATTGCCCGCGAGCAGTACTTC; CDR3 protein: CSVVIAREQYF
D gene: TRBD2; clone size: -; V gene: TRBV14; J gene: TRBJ2-3; CDR3 DNA: TGTGCCAGCAGCCAAGCCCTAGCGGGAAGGTGGGATACGCAGTATTTT; CDR3 protein: CASSQALAGRWDTQYF
D gene: -; clone size: -; V gene: TRBV19; J gene: TRBJ2-5; CDR3 DNA: TGTGCCAGTAGTATGTCGGGACTGCAAGAGACCCAGTACTTC; CDR3 protein: CASSMSGLQETQYF
D gene: -; clone size: -; V gene: TRBV6-4; J gene: TRBJ1-5; CDR3 DNA: TGTGCCAGCAGTGTACAGGGTGGCAATCAGCCCCAGCATTTT; CDR3 protein: CASSVQGGNQPQHF
D gene: TRBD2; clone size: -; V gene: TRBV11-2; J gene: TRBJ2-1; CDR3 DNA: TGTGCCAGCAGCACTGGGACTAGCGGATTCTACAATGAGCAGTTCTTC; CDR3 protein: CASSTGTSGFYNEQFF
D gene: -; clone size: -; V gene: TRBV12-3/TRBV12-4; J gene: TRBJ1-1; CDR3 DNA: TGTGCCAGCAGTTCTCCAGCGAACACTGAAGCTTTCTTT; CDR3 protein: CASSSPANTEAFF
D gene: -; clone size: -; V gene: TRBV30; J gene: TRBJ1-3; CDR3 DNA: TGTGCCTGGAGTACGGGGTTTGGAAACACCATATATTTT; CDR3 protein: CAWSTGFGNTIYF
D gene: -; clone size: -; V gene: TRBV6-5; J gene: TRBJ2-6; CDR3 DNA: TGTGCCAGCAGAGGTGCCGCCTCTGGGGCCAACGTCCTGACTTTC; CDR3 protein: CASRGAASGANVLTF
D gene: TRBD1; clone size: -; V gene: TRBV5-1; J gene: TRBJ2-7; CDR3 DNA: TGCGCCAGCAGCTTAGGACAGGGGGCGCGGGAGCAGTACTTC; CDR3 protein: CASSLGQGAREQYF
D gene: -; clone size: once; V gene: TRBV18; J gene: TRBJ2-7; CDR3 DNA: TGTGCCAGCTCACCGTCGGACAGACTACGAGGGCAGTACTTC; CDR3 protein: CASSPSDRLRGQYF
D gene: TRBD1; clone size: -; V gene: TRBV4-2; J gene: TRBJ1-5; CDR3 DNA: TGTGCCAGCAGCCACGGACAGGGGGGTCAGCCCCAGCATTTT; CDR3 protein: CASSHGQGGQPQHF
D gene: -; clone size: -; V gene: TRBV7-9; J gene: TRBJ2-3; CDR3 DNA: TGTGCCAGCAGCTCCCGGGTGGGGAGCACAGATACGCAGTATTTT; CDR3 protein: CASSSRVGSTDTQYF
D gene: -; clone size: -; V gene: TRBV7-9; J gene: TRBJ2-7; CDR3 DNA: TGTGCCAGCAGCTTAGTTGCTTACGAGCAGTACTTC; CDR3 protein: CASSLVAYEQYF
D gene: -; clone size: -; V gene: TRBV18; J gene: TRBJ2-3; CDR3 DNA: TGTGCCAGCTCACCGGGATTGGGCCCAGATACGCAGTATTTT; CDR3 protein: CASSPGLGPDTQYF
D gene: TRBD1; clone size: -; V gene: TRBV3-1/TRBV3-2; J gene: TRBJ1-5; CDR3 DNA: TGTGCCAGCAGCCGGACAGGGTCTTTAGATCAGCCCCAGCATTTT; CDR3 protein: CASSRTGSLDQPQHF
D gene: -; clone size: -; V gene: TRBV18; J gene: TRBJ1-2; CDR3 DNA: TGTGCCAGCTCACCGGGACTACCAAAGACGGGCTACACCTTC; CDR3 protein: CASSPGLPKTGYTF
D gene: TRBD1; clone size: -; V gene: TRBV3-1/TRBV3-2; J gene: TRBJ2-2; CDR3 DNA: TGTGCCAGCAGCCAGGGACAGGGGATCACCGGGGAGCTGTTTTTT; CDR3 protein: CASSQGQGITGELFF
D gene: -; clone size: -; V gene: TRBV5-4; J gene: TRBJ1-6; CDR3 DNA: TGTGCCAGCAGCCCCGGGACTTCCGAAAGGAACTCACCCCTCCACTTT; CDR3 protein: CASSPGTSERNSPLHF
D gene: TRBD1; clone size: -; V gene: TRBV4-2; J gene: TRBJ1-2; CDR3 DNA: TGTGCCAGCGAGGGACAGGGGGAAAGGAATGGCTACACCTTC; CDR3 protein: CASEGQGERNGYTF
D gene: TRBD1; clone size: -; V gene: TRBV10-2; J gene: TRBJ2-1; CDR3 DNA: TGCGCCAGCAGCGGACAGGGGCATTTTGAGCAGTTCTTC; CDR3 protein: CASSGQGHFEQFF
D gene: TRBD1; clone size: -; V gene: TRBV6-5; J gene: TRBJ2-7; CDR3 DNA: TGTGCCAGCAGCGAGGACAGGAACGAGCAGTACTTC; CDR3 protein: CASSEDRNEQYF
D gene: -; clone size: -; V gene: TRBV19; J gene: TRBJ1-1; CDR3 DNA: TGTGCCAGTAGTACGAGGGGCAGGGTAGCCACTGAAGCTTTCTTT; CDR3 protein: CASSTRGRVATEAFF
D gene: -; clone size: -; V gene: TRBV27; J gene: TRBJ2-7; CDR3 DNA: TGTGCCAGCAGTGAGGGACTTTACGAGCAGTACTTC; CDR3 protein: CASSEGLYEQYF
D gene: -; clone size: -; V gene: TRBV12-2; J gene: TRBJ2-7; CDR3 DNA: TGTGCAAGTCCTCCCCTCGACTATAGCCTCTCCTACGAGCAGTACTTC; CDR3 protein: CASPPLDYSLSYEQYF
D gene: -; clone size: -; V gene: TRBV19; J gene: TRBJ2-3; CDR3 DNA: TGTGCCAGTAGACGGCAGTTAAGCACAGATACGCAGTATTTT; CDR3 protein: CASRRQLSTDTQYF
D gene: TRBD1; clone size: once; V gene: TRBV27; J gene: TRBJ1-2; CDR3 DNA: TGTGCCAGCAGTTTATATCCCAGCACCGGGACAGGGGCGTCTGGCTACACCTTC; CDR3 protein: CASSLYPSTGTGASGYTF
D gene: TRBD1; clone size: -; V gene: TRBV4-1; J gene: TRBJ1-5; CDR3 DNA: TGCGCCAGCAGCCAAGATAGAGGGGGCCCGAATCAGCCCCAGCATTTT; CDR3 protein: CASSQDRGGPNQPQHF
D gene: TRBD2; clone size: -; V gene: TRBV6-2/TRBV6-3; J gene: TRBJ2-1; CDR3 DNA: TGTGCCAGCAGTTATCTCGGGACTAGCGGGAGGGGAAAGAATGAGCAGTTCTTC; CDR3 protein: CASSYLGTSGRGKNEQFF
D gene: -; clone size: -; V gene: TRBV4-1; J gene: TRBJ2-3; CDR3 DNA: TGCGCCAGCAGCCAGGAAGTGGTTTTAGCGAATACGCAGTATTTT; CDR3 protein: CASSQEVVLANTQYF
D gene: TRBD2; clone size: -; V gene: TRBV9; J gene: TRBJ2-3; CDR3 DNA: TGTGCCAGCAGCGTAGGCCCTCGGGCGGGGGGGGTGGATACGCAGTATTTT; CDR3 protein: CASSVGPRAGGVDTQYF
D gene: -; clone size: few; V gene: TRBV9; J gene: TRBJ1-1; CDR3 DNA: TGTGCCAGCAGCGAGGCCGGGGGGCCGGGGGCTGAAGCTTTCTTT; CDR3 protein: CASSEAGGPGAEAFF
D gene: TRBD1; clone size: -; V gene: TRBV18; J gene: TRBJ1-3; CDR3 DNA: TGTGCCAGTGCAACGGGGACAGGGATCGGAAACACCATATATTTT; CDR3 protein: CASATGTGIGNTIYF
D gene: TRBD1; clone size: -; V gene: TRBV6-2/TRBV6-3; J gene: TRBJ1-5; CDR3 DNA: TGTGCCAGCAGCCTGGGACAGGGTTACCGACAGCCCCAGCATTTT; CDR3 protein: CASSLGQGYRQPQHF
D gene: -; clone size: -; V gene: TRBV5-1; J gene: TRBJ2-3; CDR3 DNA: TGCGCCAGCAGCCGTAGGACAGAAACAGATACGCAGTATTTT; CDR3 protein: CASSRRTETDTQYF
D gene: TRBD2; clone size: -; V gene: TRBV18; J gene: TRBJ2-7; CDR3 DNA: TGTGCCAGCTCCGGGGGGGGACACCAAGCCTACGAGCAGTACTTC; CDR3 protein: CASSGGGHQAYEQYF
D gene: -; clone size: -; V gene: TRBV6-4; J gene: TRBJ1-3; CDR3 DNA: TGTGCCAGACAGGGTTCTGGAAACACCATATATTTT; CDR3 protein: CARQGSGNTIYF
D gene: -; clone size: once; V gene: TRBV29-1; J gene: TRBJ1-5; CDR3 DNA: TGCAGCGTTGGACTGAATTCCGGTCAGCCCCAGCATTTT; CDR3 protein: CSVGLNSGQPQHF
D gene: -; clone size: -; V gene: TRBV19; J gene: TRBJ1-4; CDR3 DNA: TGTGCCAGTAGGGTCACGAGGGATGAAAAACTGTTTTTT; CDR3 protein: CASRVTRDEKLFF
D gene: -; clone size: -; V gene: TRBV2; J gene: TRBJ2-7; CDR3 DNA: TGTGCCAGCAGTGAGCCGTTGAGGGGTTTATACGAGCAGTACTTC; CDR3 protein: CASSEPLRGLYEQYF
D gene: -; clone size: once; V gene: TRBV7-9; J gene: TRBJ1-5; CDR3 DNA: TGTGCCAGCAGCTTCGGCCGAGATCAGCCCCAGCATTTT; CDR3 protein: CASSFGRDQPQHF
D gene: -; clone size: few; V gene: TRBV7-9; J gene: TRBJ2-1; CDR3 DNA: TGTGCCAGCAGCCCGCAGGGTCGCGATGAGCAGTTCTTC; CDR3 protein: CASSPQGRDEQFF
D gene: -; clone size: few; V gene: TRBV6-5; J gene: TRBJ1-1; CDR3 DNA: TGTGCCAGCAGCAATCCAGGGAATCAGGCTTTCTTT; CDR3 protein: CASSNPGNQAFF
D gene: -; clone size: -; V gene: TRBV5-5; J gene: TRBJ1-2; CDR3 DNA: TGTGCCAGCAGCATTCGACAGAGCGACTATGGCTACACCTTC; CDR3 protein: CASSIRQSDYGYTF
D gene: -; clone size: -; V gene: TRBV19; J gene: TRBJ2-1; CDR3 DNA: TGTGCCAGTAGTATGGGGACAAGCTCCTACAATGAGCAGTTCTTC; CDR3 protein: CASSMGTSSYNEQFF
D gene: -; clone size: -; V gene: TRBV5-1; J gene: TRBJ2-3; CDR3 DNA: TGCGCCAGCATGCCATTGTCTGGCACAGATACGCAGTATTTT; CDR3 protein: CASMPLSGTDTQYF
D gene: -; clone size: -; V gene: TRBV2; J gene: TRBJ1-1; CDR3 DNA: TGTGCCAGCAGTGGGGGGGTAGGTGAAGCTTTCTTT; CDR3 protein: CASSGGVGEAFF
D gene: -; clone size: -; V gene: TRBV10-3; J gene: TRBJ2-7; CDR3 DNA: TGTGCCATCGGAGGGGCGAACGAGCAGTACTTC; CDR3 protein: CAIGGANEQYF
D gene: TRBD1; clone size: -; V gene: TRBV11-2; J gene: TRBJ2-7; CDR3 DNA: TGTGCCAGCAGCTTAGATCGCCACAGGGGGGCCTACGAGCAGTACTTC; CDR3 protein: CASSLDRHRGAYEQYF